This is a list of T cell receptor beta chains from one sample in a study of regulatory T cells in long-lasting Graves disease. Each CDR3 protein is one row after TCRdb ran MiXCR on the multiplex PCR reads. The sample has 600,000 to 850,000 distinct CDR3 sequences, around 30% seen once; the top ten hold about two fifths. Here the sequenced sample was peripheral blood mononuclear cells (PBMCs), taken when the disease was refractory, from a patient treated with antithyroid drugs. These TCRs come from a female donor with Graves disease. Each CDR3 is given with its conserved first and last residue. D genes are given only for firm matches. For some rows the clone size is stated as once, few or many, or as a class when expanded; others skip it.

j_gene: TRBJ2-7
d_gene: TRBD2
v_gene: TRBV20-1
abundance: few
CDR3aa: CSARGLGRDSYEQYF
CDR3nt: TGCAGTGCTAGGGGACTAGGACGCGATTCCTACGAGCAGTACTTC

j_gene: TRBJ1-5
d_gene: -
v_gene: TRBV20-1
abundance: -
CDR3aa: CSASRGVGGDQPQHF
CDR3nt: TGCAGTGCCTCGAGAGGAGTGGGTGGGGATCAGCCCCAGCATTTT

j_gene: TRBJ1-5
d_gene: -
v_gene: TRBV6-1
abundance: -
CDR3aa: CASTDSHNQPQHF
CDR3nt: TGTGCCAGCACCGACAGCCATAATCAGCCCCAGCATTTT

j_gene: TRBJ1-1
d_gene: -
v_gene: TRBV29-1
abundance: -
CDR3aa: CSAVRQNTEAFF
CDR3nt: TGCAGCGCCGTGAGACAGAACACTGAAGCTTTCTTT

j_gene: TRBJ2-7
d_gene: TRBD2
v_gene: TRBV20-1
abundance: once
CDR3aa: CSAGLAGDVYEQYF
CDR3nt: TGCAGTGCTGGGCTAGCGGGAGATGTCTACGAGCAGTACTTC

j_gene: TRBJ2-5
d_gene: -
v_gene: TRBV7-2
abundance: many
CDR3aa: CASQMYEGEETQYF
CDR3nt: TGTGCCAGCCAGATGTACGAGGGAGAGGAGACCCAGTACTTC

j_gene: TRBJ1-5
d_gene: -
v_gene: TRBV28
abundance: -
CDR3aa: CAIQGANSNQPQHF
CDR3nt: TGTGCCATACAGGGAGCTAATAGCAATCAGCCCCAGCATTTT

j_gene: TRBJ1-5
d_gene: -
v_gene: TRBV5-6
abundance: many
CDR3aa: CASSLVRGDQPQHF
CDR3nt: TGTGCCAGCAGCTTGGTTCGGGGCGATCAGCCCCAGCATTTT

j_gene: TRBJ1-2
d_gene: TRBD1
v_gene: TRBV6-1
abundance: -
CDR3aa: CASSEARDRVYGYTF
CDR3nt: TGTGCCAGCAGTGAAGCGCGGGACAGGGTCTATGGCTACACCTTC

j_gene: TRBJ2-6
d_gene: -
v_gene: TRBV5-5
abundance: -
CDR3aa: CASSLVGQGAGANVLTF
CDR3nt: TGTGCCAGCAGCTTGGTAGGCCAGGGTGCTGGGGCCAACGTCCTGACTTTC

j_gene: TRBJ2-7
d_gene: -
v_gene: TRBV30
abundance: -
CDR3aa: CAWSGLAYEQYF
CDR3nt: TGTGCCTGGAGTGGACTAGCCTACGAGCAGTACTTC

j_gene: TRBJ1-1
d_gene: -
v_gene: TRBV3-1
abundance: -
CDR3aa: CASRGTGTTEAFF
CDR3nt: TGTGCCAGCAGAGGGACCGGGACCACTGAAGCTTTCTTT

j_gene: TRBJ2-5
d_gene: TRBD1
v_gene: TRBV19
abundance: once
CDR3aa: CASNRAGGPQETQYF
CDR3nt: TGTGCCAGTAACCGCGCAGGGGGCCCACAAGAGACCCAGTACTTC

j_gene: TRBJ2-1
d_gene: -
v_gene: TRBV28
abundance: few
CDR3aa: CASRGGVDNEQFF
CDR3nt: TGTGCCAGCAGGGGCGGAGTAGACAATGAGCAGTTCTTC

j_gene: TRBJ1-1
d_gene: TRBD1
v_gene: TRBV20-1
abundance: -
CDR3aa: CSAYTGEGVVTEAFF
CDR3nt: TGCAGTGCTTATACAGGGGAGGGTGTAGTCACTGAAGCTTTCTTT

j_gene: TRBJ1-1
d_gene: TRBD1
v_gene: TRBV28
abundance: few
CDR3aa: CASSPGQWGTEAFF
CDR3nt: TGTGCCAGCAGTCCGGGACAGTGGGGCACTGAAGCTTTCTTT

j_gene: TRBJ1-1
d_gene: -
v_gene: TRBV5-1
abundance: -
CDR3aa: CASSFVEGNTEAFF
CDR3nt: TGCGCCAGCAGCTTTGTGGAGGGGAACACTGAAGCTTTCTTT

j_gene: TRBJ2-5
d_gene: TRBD2
v_gene: TRBV20-1
abundance: -
CDR3aa: CSARDRASGARGTQYF
CDR3nt: TGCAGTGCTAGAGATCGTGCTAGCGGGGCGCGCGGGACCCAGTACTTC

j_gene: TRBJ1-5
d_gene: TRBD1
v_gene: TRBV19
abundance: -
CDR3aa: CASKLPGQKGHQPQHF
CDR3nt: TGTGCCAGTAAACTACCGGGACAGAAGGGCCATCAGCCCCAGCATTTT